Listed here are 25 T cell receptor beta chains from one sample, sequenced in a study of CD8 T cells in ankylosing spondylitis. One entry per CDR3 protein results from TCRdb running MiXCR on the 5' RACE reads. The sample shows about 360,000 distinct CDR3 sequences, approximately 20% of them seen only once. Source material: blood, either unsorted or a sorted T cell fraction (not recorded which). Receptors originate from a male donor with ankylosing spondylitis or in good health (not recorded which).

This clonotype was seen a handful of times. CDR3 region: CASTSGTGGRKTQYF. The CDR3, as DNA: TGTGCCAGCACCTCCGGGACAGGGGGGAGAAAGACCCAGTACTTC. The chain couples TRBV27 to TRBJ2-5; 11 bases map to TRBD1. Germline trimming cut 7 bases from V and 6 bases from J; bases unmatched to any gene: 10. CDR1 is MNHEY, CDR2 SMNVEV, per germline (reference sequence). This CDR3 contains 15 residues.

The chain is built from TRBV4-1 and TRBJ2-7, with D maybe TRBD1 (7 bases). Germline V gives CDR1 MGHRA, CDR2 YSYEKL. Trimming stripped 1 base from V and 3 bases from J, with 16 bases between. The CDR3 is 16 residues long. CDR3 sequence: CASSQVAGQGVYEQYF. Written as DNA, the CDR3 is TGCGCCAGCAGCCAAGTCGCGGGGCAGGGGGTCTACGAGCAGTACTTC.

This clonotype was counted between two and nine times. This chain connects TRBV12-3 or TRBV12-4 to TRBJ2-5; TRBD2 agrees at 9 bases. This CDR3 has 14 residues. V was clipped by 6 bases and J by 2 bases; unmatched bases: 4. CDR3 residues: CASSPSGDQETQYF. The CDR3 DNA sequence: TGTGCCAGCAGCCCTAGCGGGGATCAAGAGACCCAGTACTTC.

The chain is built from TRBV20-1 and TRBJ2-2; TRBD1 agrees at 8 bases. V shed 2 bases, J shed 1 base, and the junction held 9 bases outside the gene matches. This CDR3 has 17 amino acids. Germline values: CDR1 DFQATT, CDR2 SNEGSKA (reference sequence). CDR3 in amino acids: CSARPLGQGVNTGELFF. CDR3 nucleotides: TGCAGTGCTAGACCCCTAGGACAGGGAGTGAACACCGGGGAGCTGTTTTTT.

CDR3 DNA sequence: TGTGCCAGCACCCCCCGTGTCAGGGCTAGCCTTGTTATCGGGGAGCTGTTTTTT. The encoded protein is CASTPRVRASLVIGELFF. The gene calls are TRBV6-1 and TRBJ2-2; TRBD1 or TRBD2 may be the D gene (5 bases each). CDR3 length: 18 amino acids. V gave up 7 bases and J gave up 7 bases, with 28 bases separating them. Per germline, CDR1 MNHNS and CDR2 SASEGT.

This clonotype was seen ten or more times. This chain uses TRBV20-1 with TRBJ2-5; 8 bases fit TRBD2. Germline lookup yields CDR1 DFQATT and CDR2 SNEGSKA (reference sequence). This CDR3 has 14 amino acids. The V segment lost 3 bases and the J segment 4 bases; nucleotides outside the gene matches: 7. CDR3 bases: TGCAGTGCTAGTACCGGGAGGGTATCAGAGACCCAGTACTTC. Translated, it gives CSASTGRVSETQYF.

The V call is TRBV20-1, the J call TRBJ2-7, with a tentative D call TRBD1 (6 bases). The CDR3 totals 14 residues. Germline V CDR1 and CDR2: DFQATT, SNEGSKA (reference sequence). The ends were cut back, 0 bases at V and 5 bases at J, with 14 bases in the middle. The CDR3 loop is CSARDLWGRNEQYF. The CDR3 DNA reads as TGCAGTGCTAGAGATCTCTGGGGGCGAAACGAGCAGTACTTC.

V gene TRBV29-1 combines with J gene TRBJ1-1; D gene ambiguous. Between the trimmed V and J ends, which lost 7 bases and 0 bases, there was a span of 12 bases. Per germline, CDR1 SQVTM and CDR2 ANQGSEA. This CDR3 region has 13 residues. The CDR3, as DNA: TGCAGCGCCCTGGACGGAATGAACACTGAAGCTTTCTTT. This sequence encodes CSALDGMNTEAFF.

This clonotype came up a few times. V gene TRBV7-9 combines with J gene TRBJ2-1, with 13 bases identical to TRBD2. With V trimmed by 5 bases and J by 7 bases, 8 bases remained unmatched. CDR3 length equals 16 residues. CDR1 and CDR2 from the germline V gene are SEHNR and FQNEAQ (reference sequence). The CDR3 nucleotides are TGTGCCAGCAGCCCGAGGACTAGCGGGGGAAGAAATGAGCAGTTCTTC. Protein: CASSPRTSGGRNEQFF. Full variable domain (rest looked up from reference TRBV7-9 and TRBJ2-1): DTGVSQNPRHKITKRGQNVTFRCDPISEHNRLYWYRQTLGQGPEFLTYFQNEAQLEKSRLLSDRFSAERPKGSFSTLEIQRTEQGDSAMYLCASSPRTSGGRNEQFFGPGTRLTVL.

This clonotype was found a few times. V gene TRBV30 combines with J gene TRBJ1-1; D unresolved. Germline-derived CDR1 and CDR2 are GTSNPN and SVGIG (reference sequence). CDR3 size: 12 residues. Trimming shortened V by 2 bases and J by 7 bases, and 11 bases separated the two germline ends. The CDR3: CAWSFGGIEAFF. CDR3 sequence (DNA): TGTGCCTGGAGTTTTGGCGGAATTGAAGCTTTCTTT.

The chain employs TRBV12-3 or TRBV12-4 and TRBJ2-7; TRBD1 aligns across 11 bases. The CDR3 loop spans 15 amino acids. V lost 5 bases to trimming and J lost 6 bases; unmatched junction nucleotides: 9. CDR3 region: CASSPSPGTGGEQYF. In nucleotides, the CDR3 is TGTGCCAGCAGTCCGAGTCCCGGGACAGGGGGCGAGCAGTACTTC.

CDR3 nucleotides: TGTGCCAGCAGCGGACCGGGACTAGCGGACACCGGGGAGCTGTTTTTT. This translates into CASSGPGLADTGELFF. The chain joins TRBV12-3 or TRBV12-4 to TRBJ2-2, with 11 nucleotides matching TRBD2. CDR3 length equals 16 residues. V trimming: 6 bases; J trimming: 3 bases; junction bases outside the gene matches: 6.

The chain couples TRBV9 to TRBJ2-3, with 9 bases fitting TRBD2. CDR1 and CDR2 from the germline V gene are SGDLS and YYNGEE. The CDR3 consists of 16 residues. With 3 bases clipped from V and 4 bases from J, the junction kept 9 bases outside the gene matches. This CDR3 reads CASSERAGGPPDTQYF. CDR3 in DNA: TGTGCCAGCAGCGAGAGGGCGGGGGGGCCTCCAGATACGCAGTATTTT.

This clonotype appeared a few times. The chain has TRBV10-3 and TRBJ1-1; no definite D call. Trimming took off 3 bases at V and 1 base at J, with 6 bases between the two ends. Germline V gene sequence: CDR1 ENHRY, CDR2 SYGVKD. This CDR3 has 13 amino acids. CDR3 residues: CAISEARNTEAFF. The CDR3, as DNA: TGTGCCATCAGTGAAGCCAGGAACACTGAAGCTTTCTTT.

The V gene is TRBV7-9, the J gene TRBJ2-3, with 11 bases lining up with TRBD2. Germline CDR1 SEHNR, CDR2 FQNEAQ (reference sequence). The CDR3 spans 16 residues. The J segment lost 5 bases and the V segment lost 4 bases, leaving 8 bases of the junction unmatched. The CDR3 loop reads CASSSLAGGREDTQYF. The CDR3, as DNA: TGTGCCAGCAGCTCCCTAGCGGGGGGCCGGGAAGATACGCAGTATTTT.

This clonotype has only a few counts. Written as DNA, the CDR3 is TGTGCCATCAGTGACCCGGACAGGGTAGTTAATGAGCAGTTCTTC. It specifies CAISDPDRVVNEQFF. V usage is TRBV10-3 and J usage is TRBJ2-1, with TRBD1 identical over 8 bases. The CDR3 extends over 15 amino acids. Germline CDR1 and CDR2: ENHRY and SYGVKD. The ends lost 3 bases at V and 7 bases at J; junction bases unmatched: 8.

The chain has TRBV11-2 and TRBJ2-1; D is uncertain. The germline CDR1 and CDR2 sequences are SGHAT and FQNNGV. Deletions cut 1 base from V and 0 bases from J, with 7 bases between. The CDR3 loop spans 15 amino acids. CDR3 DNA: TGTGCCAGCAGCTTAGGTTTCGGCTCCTACAATGAGCAGTTCTTC. It specifies CASSLGFGSYNEQFF.

V usage is TRBV6-1 and J usage is TRBJ2-7; maybe TRBD2 (7 bases). The CDR3 extends over 13 amino acids. CDR1 is MNHNS and CDR2 is SASEGT in the germline V gene. Trimming pared 7 bases from V and 4 bases from J, leaving 14 bases between. The DNA for the CDR3 is TGTGCCAGCAAGGGGGGGGAACGTTACGAGCAGTACTTC. Protein product: CASKGGERYEQYF.

The chain carries TRBV4-2 and TRBJ1-2; 7 bases fit TRBD1. V shed 1 base, J shed 4 bases, and the junction held 6 bases outside the gene matches. Germline CDR1 reads LGHNA; CDR2 reads YNFKEQ. This CDR3 comprises 15 residues. CDR3 protein: CASSQGGQTFYGYTF. The DNA of the CDR3 is TGTGCCAGCAGCCAAGGGGGACAGACCTTCTATGGCTACACCTTC.

This clonotype was recorded a few times. The J gene is TRBJ2-3, the V gene TRBV27; 8 bases align to TRBD1. Germline V gene lookup returns CDR1 MNHEY and CDR2 SMNVEV (reference sequence). The CDR3 consists of 14 residues. The trim removed 5 bases at V and 3 bases at J, leaving 4 bases unmatched. CDR3 DNA: TGTGCCAGCAGTCAGCGGACAGGGACAGATACGCAGTATTTT. Amino acids: CASSQRTGTDTQYF.

The DNA for the CDR3 is TGCAGTGTCAGGGGGCAGGACACTGAAGCTTTCTTT. Protein: CSVRGQDTEAFF. The chain joins TRBV20-1 to TRBJ1-1; 8 positions agree with TRBD1. CDR1 DFQATT and CDR2 SNEGSKA come from the germline V gene (reference sequence). The CDR3 has 12 residues. V shed 7 bases and J 3 bases; nucleotides not matched to a gene: 4.

This rearrangement joins TRBV24-1 to TRBJ2-7; TRBD2 matches 7 bases. Germline lookup yields CDR1 KGHDR and CDR2 SFDVKD. This CDR3 is built from 13 residues. V lost 1 base, J lost 5 bases, and 1 base stayed unmatched. The CDR3 reads CATSDFRGDEQYF. In DNA, the CDR3 is TGTGCCACCAGTGATTTCCGGGGGGACGAGCAGTACTTC.

At least ten counts were recorded for this clonotype. This sequence joins TRBV12-3 or TRBV12-4 and TRBJ2-7; TRBD1 agrees at 7 bases. This CDR3 comprises 14 residues. J lost 2 bases, V lost 6 bases, and 7 bases had no gene match. CDR3 protein: CASSLGGQPYEQYF. The CDR3 DNA reads TGTGCCAGCAGCCTTGGGGGACAGCCCTACGAGCAGTACTTC.

This clonotype was counted between two and nine times. The CDR3 region is CASSVGSGGRTSYEQYF. Written as DNA, the CDR3 is TGTGCCAGCAGCGTAGGATCCGGGGGCCGAACCTCCTACGAGCAGTACTTC. The chain joins TRBV9 to TRBJ2-7; either TRBD1 or TRBD2 may supply D (6 bases each). Trimming cost V 0 bases and J 0 bases, with 16 bases left between them. Germline CDR1 reads SGDLS; CDR2 reads YYNGEE. CDR3 length equals 17 residues.

This chain links TRBV25-1 with TRBJ2-2; perhaps TRBD2 as D (7 bases). Germline CDR1 reads MGHDK; CDR2 reads SYGVNS. The CDR3 runs 16 residues. V lost 5 bases and J lost 6, with 19 bases in between. For the CDR3, the DNA is TGTGCCAGCAGTTTTTCAGGCCTAGGGGGGGCCGGGGAGCTGTTTTTT. This gives the protein CASSFSGLGGAGELFF.